Below are 21 T cell receptor beta chains sequenced from a single sample in a study of blood T cells in healthy people across ages. A J-beta primer mix and a sample-barcoded 5' primer were used in a second PCR of about 6 to 12 cycles. Each CDR3 protein is one row after TCRdb ran MiXCR on the 5' RACE reads. The sample carries over 1.5 million distinct CDR3 sequences, just under 50% recorded once. Sequencing input: blood. All receptors derive from a woman in her thirties or forties in good health.

CDR3 loop: CAITPRQEETQYF. CDR3 DNA: TGTGCCATCACCCCTAGACAGGAAGAGACCCAGTACTTC. J is TRBJ2-5 and V is TRBV10-3; a weak D match, TRBD1 (6 bases). The CDR3 sequence is 13 residues long. CDR1 and CDR2 (germline): ENHRY, SYGVKD. The ends were cut back, 7 bases at V and 3 bases at J, with 12 bases in the middle.

This chain links TRBV7-2 with TRBJ2-3; 7 bases align to TRBD1. Germline CDR1 is SGHTA and CDR2 is FQGNSA. CDR3 length: 16 residues. V was clipped by 3 bases and J by 3 bases; unmatched bases: 9. The CDR3 region is CASSFAGGRGTDTQYF. The DNA of the CDR3 is TGTGCCAGCAGCTTTGCAGGGGGAAGGGGTACAGATACGCAGTATTTT.

On this clonotype: This may stem from a read error, because a much larger clone lies one nucleotide away. The gene calls are TRBV29-1 and TRBJ2-1; no clear D. This CDR3 has 10 amino acids. Germline V gene sequence: CDR1 SQVTM, CDR2 ANQGSEA. CDR3 nucleotide sequence: TGCATCGTTGATAGTGCTGAGCAGTTCTTC. This codes for CIVDSAEQFF.

The V call is TRBV6-6, the J call TRBJ1-5, with D possibly TRBD1 on 6 matching bases. CDR1 MNHNY and CDR2 SVGAGI come from the germline V gene (reference sequence). This CDR3 is 17 amino acids long. Trimming pared 6 bases from V and 1 base from J, leaving 19 bases between. The CDR3 protein is CASSSNPGEGSNQPQHF. The CDR3 DNA follows: TGTGCCAGCAGCTCCAATCCAGGGGAAGGAAGCAATCAGCCCCAGCATTTT.

The CDR3 DNA reads as TGCGCCAGCAGCCAAGATCAGGCGAGGGGGCTCTATGGCTACACCTTC. It yields the protein CASSQDQARGLYGYTF. The chain recombines TRBV4-1 with TRBJ1-2; 7 bases match TRBD1. With V trimmed by 0 bases and J by 4 bases, 8 bases remained unmatched. Germline-derived CDR1 and CDR2 are MGHRA and YSYEKL. This CDR3 is 16 amino acids long.

The rearrangement joins TRBV5-1 to TRBJ2-1; 10 bases match TRBD2. V lost 0 bases and J lost 5; bases outside the gene matches: 8. This CDR3 contains 17 residues. CDR1 and CDR2 (germline): SGHRS, YFSETQ. The CDR3 sequence is CASSLVGTSGEDNEQFF. In DNA, the CDR3 is TGCGCCAGCAGCTTGGTTGGTACTAGCGGGGAGGACAATGAGCAGTTCTTC.

This clonotype has only a few counts. The chain combines TRBV6-5 with TRBJ2-4; 7 nucleotides agree with TRBD1. The CDR3 runs 14 residues. With 0 bases clipped from V and 6 bases from J, the junction kept 2 bases outside the gene matches. Germline V gene lookup returns CDR1 MNHEY and CDR2 SVGAGI. The CDR3: CASSYSPGGNIQYF. The CDR3 DNA is TGTGCCAGCAGTTACTCGCCAGGGGGAAACATTCAGTACTTC.

V and J are TRBV7-2 and TRBJ2-3; TRBD1 matches at 7 bases. This CDR3 region has 16 residues. Germline CDR1 SGHTA, CDR2 FQGNSA. V was pared by 5 bases and J by 4 bases, with 12 bases of the junction left unmatched. Here the CDR3 DNA reads TGTGCCAGCAGCCCACGGGACAGCATAAACCCAGATACGCAGTATTTT. It codes for CASSPRDSINPDTQYF.

J is TRBJ1-1 and V is TRBV20-1; D gene unclear. This CDR3 is 14 amino acids long. Trimming cost V 0 bases and J 1 base, with 9 bases left between them. The germline V gene encodes CDR1 DFQATT and CDR2 SNEGSKA (reference sequence). This chain's CDR3 is CSAREGRQNTEAFF. In nucleotides, the CDR3 is TGCAGTGCTAGAGAGGGCAGACAGAACACTGAAGCTTTCTTT.

This clonotype was counted between two and nine times. CDR3 DNA: TGTGCCAGCAGTTACTATTCTAGCAATGAGCAGTTCTTC. It codes for CASSYYSSNEQFF. This chain connects TRBV6-2 or TRBV6-3 to TRBJ2-1, with no clear D. CDR3 length: 13 residues. CDR1 and CDR2 from the germline V gene are MNHEY and SVGEGT. The V gene lost 1 base and the J gene lost 6 bases, with 7 bases spanning the gap.

The chain recombines TRBV12-3 or TRBV12-4 with TRBJ2-1, with 7 bases lining up with TRBD1. The CDR3 length is 14 residues. With V trimmed by 5 bases and J by 4 bases, 5 bases remained unmatched. As DNA, the CDR3 is TGTGCCAGCAGTGACAGGGTCGAGTACAATGAGCAGTTCTTC. This sequence encodes CASSDRVEYNEQFF.

This clonotype was seen a few times. This chain uses TRBV6-6 with TRBJ1-2; the D gene is possibly TRBD1 (5 bases). The germline gives CDR1 MNHNY, CDR2 SVGAGI (reference sequence). V lost 8 bases to trimming and J lost 8 bases, with 18 bases between them. The CDR3 is made up of 13 amino acids. The CDR3 DNA reads TGTGCCAGCGGTGGGGCGGAACCATCGGGCTACACCTTC. Translating gives CASGGAEPSGYTF.

The rearrangement uses TRBV27 and TRBJ2-5; 9 bases line up with TRBD1. This CDR3 contains 15 residues. CDR1 is MNHEY, CDR2 SMNVEV, per germline (reference sequence). Trimming cost V 4 bases and J 4 bases; bases outside gene matches: 7. CDR3 protein: CASSYDRGSGETQYF. The CDR3 DNA is TGTGCCAGCAGTTACGACAGGGGGTCGGGAGAGACCCAGTACTTC.

A few counts support this clonotype. The chain joins TRBV7-9 to TRBJ2-7; TRBD2 aligns across 8 bases. V dropped 3 bases and J dropped 2; count of bases not matched to a gene: 9. There are 16 residues in the CDR3. Germline CDR1 SEHNR, CDR2 FQNEAQ (reference sequence). The DNA for the CDR3 is TGTGCCAGCAGCTTCGTGGGCGGGGGGAAAACCTACGAGCAGTACTTC. Residues: CASSFVGGGKTYEQYF.

This clonotype has more than one count but fewer than ten. The chain links TRBV6-7 to TRBJ2-5; 9 bases line up with TRBD2. TRBV6-7 is an open reading frame, and its role is uncertain. V was clipped by 5 bases and J by 0 bases; unmatched bases: 13. The CDR3 consists of 18 residues. The CDR3 nucleotides read TGTGCCAGCAGTCCTCGGATCGGGACTAGCAGGTACCAAGAGACCCAGTACTTC. Protein product: CASSPRIGTSRYQETQYF.

This clonotype was observed many times. A read error may produce the germline difference seen at one junction end. The chain links TRBV5-1 to TRBJ2-5, with D perhaps being TRBD1 or TRBD2 (5 bases each). The length of the CDR3 is 13 residues. CDR1 and CDR2 (germline): SGHRS, YFSETQ. CDR3 nucleotide sequence: TGTGCCAGCAGTTTAAGGGGACCGGAGACCCAGTACTTC. The encoded protein is CASSLRGPETQYF.

The genes are TRBV28 and TRBJ2-1, with TRBD2 as a possible D gene (6 bases). CDR1 MDHEN and CDR2 SYDVKM come from the germline V gene. There are 13 residues in the CDR3. Trimming left V 7 bases short and J 10 bases short, with 17 bases between. Here the CDR3 DNA reads TGTGCCAGCATCAGAGGCGGGGCAAAGGAGCAGTTCTTC. The encoded protein is CASIRGGAKEQFF.

The chain joins TRBV20-1 to TRBJ2-4, with 8 bases aligning to TRBD2. The CDR3 totals 15 residues. Germline V gene sequence: CDR1 DFQATT, CDR2 SNEGSKA (reference sequence). V lost 3 bases, J lost 0 bases, and 4 bases stayed unmatched. CDR3 protein: CSASGTRLAKNIQYF. In DNA form, the CDR3 reads TGCAGTGCTAGTGGGACTAGATTAGCCAAAAACATTCAGTACTTC.

As regards this clonotype: A single base separates this from a much larger clone, so it may be a read error. The V gene is TRBV7-2, the J gene TRBJ1-5, with D possibly being TRBD1 (5 bases). The CDR3 is 15 residues long. CDR1 SGHTA and CDR2 FQGNSA come from the germline V gene. Between the trimmed V and J ends, which lost 1 base and 6 bases, there was a span of 13 bases. CDR3: CASSLVGGYIQPQHF. CDR3 nucleotides: TGTGCCAGCAGCTTAGTCGGGGGGTACATTCAGCCCCAGCATTTT.

This chain uses TRBV13 with TRBJ2-7, with TRBD2 matching over 8 bases. CDR1 is PRHDT, CDR2 FYEKMQ, per germline (reference sequence). V was clipped by 5 bases and J by 6 bases; unmatched bases: 6. CDR3 length: 13 amino acids. The CDR3 is CASSVTGGPEQYF. The CDR3 nucleotides read TGTGCCAGCAGCGTAACGGGGGGGCCCGAGCAGTACTTC.

J is TRBJ2-4 and V is TRBV6-2 or TRBV6-3, with D unclear. The DNA end lines up better with TRBJ2-5; the J call may be wrong. This CDR3 has 13 amino acids. Germline CDR1 is MNHEY and CDR2 is SVGEGT. In DNA form, the CDR3 reads TGTGCCAGCGAGCGCCGACCCCAAGAGACCCAGTACTTC. Protein: CASERRPQETQYF.